Shown below are 27 T cell receptor beta chains from a single sample sequenced in a study of T cell repertoires in cytomegalovirus infection. TCRdb re-derived calls from the reads in MiXCR, one entry per CDR3 protein. The repertoire consists of fewer than 850,000 distinct CDR3 sequences, with under 35% occurring once and the leading ten covering over 10%. Their specific antigens are unknown. The sample in question was cultured CD8+ T cells from PBMCs, obtained from culture after CMV antigen stimulation. The receptors were sampled from a human donor in good health (CMV status not recorded). Some clones in this sample may be carry-over from other donors' samples.

This clonotype has a count of ten or more. The gene calls are TRBV7-9 and TRBJ2-3; D is uncertain. V lost 4 bases, J lost 2 bases, and 10 bases lay in between. Germline V gene data show CDR1 as SEHNR and CDR2 as FQNEAQ (reference sequence). This CDR3 is built from 14 residues. The CDR3 sequence: CASSSRRDTDTQYF. In DNA form, the CDR3 reads TGTGCCAGCAGCTCCCGGCGAGACACAGATACGCAGTATTTT.

The chain has TRBV28 and TRBJ2-7, with 7 bases lining up with TRBD1. V gave up 5 bases and J gave up 4 bases; unmatched junction bases: 8. This CDR3 contains 14 residues. Looked up from germline, CDR1 is MDHEN and CDR2 is SYDVKM. In nucleotides, the CDR3 is TGTGCCAGCAGTACGCAGGGGGTTTGGTACGAGCAGTACGTC. Its translation: CASSTQGVWYEQYV.

The chain combines TRBV4-1 with TRBJ1-4; D might be TRBD1 (5 bases). The germline gives CDR1 MGHRA, CDR2 YSYEKL. The CDR3 has 17 amino acids. V lost 4 bases and J lost 5, with 20 bases in between. CDR3 in amino acids: CASSLTLGERINEKLFF. CDR3 in DNA: TGCGCCAGCAGCCTTACCTTGGGGGAAAGAATCAATGAAAAACTGTTTTTT.

V usage is TRBV9 and J usage is TRBJ1-3; D gene uncertain. The CDR3 runs 14 residues. CDR1 is SGDLS and CDR2 is YYNGEE in the germline V gene. With 4 bases removed from V and 4 bases from J, the gap between germline ends came to 12 bases. The DNA for the CDR3 is TGTGCCAGCAGCCAGACCGACGCCGGAAACACCATATATTTT. This translates into CASSQTDAGNTIYF.

The V call is TRBV27, the J call TRBJ2-1, with TRBD1 matching 11 bases. V shed 5 bases, J shed 9 bases, and the junction held 9 bases outside the gene matches. The CDR3 totals 15 residues. CDR1 is MNHEY, CDR2 SMNVEV, per germline (reference sequence). The CDR3 region has the DNA TGTGCCAGCAGTGTCGGGACAGGGGGATGGGGTGAGCAGTTCTTC. Encoded protein: CASSVGTGGWGEQFF.

This clonotype was observed a few times. The J gene is TRBJ2-3, the V gene TRBV6-2 or TRBV6-3, with D perhaps TRBD2 (5 bases). Trimming removed 6 bases at V and 2 bases at J, with 15 bases between. The CDR3 is 15 amino acids. Germline V CDR1 and CDR2: MNHEY, SVGEGT. CDR3 DNA: TGTGCCAGCAGGGCTTCACTAGGGATCACAGATACGCAGTATTTT. This codes for CASRASLGITDTQYF.

The chain employs TRBV27 and TRBJ2-1; D gene uncertain. The germline gives CDR1 MNHEY, CDR2 SMNVEV (reference sequence). The V end lost 5 bases, the J end lost 7 bases, and 12 bases lay between the germline ends. There are 13 residues in the CDR3. The CDR3 DNA is TGTGCCAGCAGTCTCCCACCCCCAAATGAGCAGTTCTTC. Translated, it gives CASSLPPPNEQFF.

The chain employs TRBV7-8 and TRBJ2-4, with D possibly TRBD2 on 6 matching bases. The CDR3 runs to 18 residues. Germline V gene sequence: CDR1 SGHVS, CDR2 FQNEAQ. Trimming left V 5 bases short and J 0 bases short, with 20 bases between. The CDR3 coding sequence is TGTGCCAGCAGCCACACAGCCTTCGGGGGACTAGCCAAAAACATTCAGTACTTC. Residues: CASSHTAFGGLAKNIQYF.

This clonotype occurred many times. The V and J genes are TRBV7-2 and TRBJ2-1, with TRBD1 identical over 8 bases. The CDR3 totals 17 residues. Germline CDR1 reads SGHTA; CDR2 reads FQGNSA. V shed 3 bases and J 3 bases; nucleotides not matched to a gene: 10. This CDR3 is CASSFVFGQGLYNEQFF. The CDR3, as DNA: TGTGCCAGCAGCTTCGTTTTTGGACAGGGTCTCTACAATGAGCAGTTCTTC.

The V and J genes are TRBV5-5 and TRBJ2-3, with TRBD1 matching 8 bases. V shed 5 bases and J 2 bases; nucleotides not matched to a gene: 13. CDR3 length equals 17 residues. Germline V gene lookup returns CDR1 SGHKS and CDR2 YYEKEE (reference sequence). CDR3 DNA: TGTGCCAGCAGTTATACCGGGACAGGAATCCTCACAGATACGCAGTATTTT. This sequence encodes CASSYTGTGILTDTQYF.

The V gene is TRBV6-5, the J gene TRBJ2-7; the D call may be TRBD1 or TRBD2 (5 bases each). This CDR3 region has 15 residues. The V end lost 7 bases, the J end lost 6 bases, and 22 bases lay between the germline ends. Per the germline V gene, CDR1 is MNHEY and CDR2 is SVGAGI. CDR3 coding DNA: TGTGCCAGCACCCCCCCCGGGGCCCTTCGTGGCGAGCAGTACTTC. Translated: CASTPPGALRGEQYF.

This rearrangement joins TRBV27 to TRBJ1-6, with D unresolved. CDR1 is MNHEY and CDR2 is SMNVEV in the germline V gene (reference sequence). Deletions cut 8 bases from V and 8 bases from J, with 16 bases between. CDR3 length: 14 residues. DNA of the CDR3: TGTGCCAGCGCTCCCGGGGTGGTGGATTCACCCCTCCACTTT. Translating it yields CASAPGVVDSPLHF.

The genes are TRBV11-2 and TRBJ2-1, with a tentative D call TRBD1 (5 bases). Between the trimmed V and J ends, which lost 2 bases and 7 bases, there was a span of 18 bases. The CDR3 covers 16 residues. Looked up from germline, CDR1 is SGHAT and CDR2 is FQNNGV. CDR3 sequence reads: CASSLLWQGEYNEQFF. In DNA, the CDR3 is TGTGCCAGCAGCTTACTGTGGCAGGGTGAATATAATGAGCAGTTCTTC.

With regard to this clonotype: A much larger clone is a single base away; this may be a read error. CDR3 in DNA: TGTACCAGCAGCTCCGGGACAGTTCTCGCTGAAGCTTTCTTT. Translated: CTSSSGTVLAEAFF. The V and J genes are TRBV7-6 and TRBJ1-1; 7 bases are shared with TRBD1. The germline V gene has CDR1 SGHVS and CDR2 FNYEAQ. CDR3 size: 14 residues.

The V and J genes are TRBV12-3 or TRBV12-4 and TRBJ1-2; D is unresolved. Trimming cost V 7 bases and J 3 bases, with 9 bases left between them. The CDR3 consists of 12 residues. CDR3 DNA: TGTGCCAGCATCGCCGTTCACTATGGCTACACCTTC. It is translated as CASIAVHYGYTF.

This chain joins TRBV12-3 or TRBV12-4 and TRBJ1-5, with TRBD1 matching 9 bases. V shed 6 bases, J shed 7 bases, and the junction held 7 bases outside the gene matches. The CDR3 extends over 14 amino acids. The CDR3 coding sequence is TGTGCCAGCAGGGACGGGACAGGGAACCAGCCCCAGCATTTT. Translated: CASRDGTGNQPQHF.

Comments on this clonotype: A much larger clone lies a single base off, so this may be a read error. This chain connects TRBV7-9 to TRBJ2-5, with a possible D match to TRBD2 (6 bases). CDR1 and CDR2 from the germline V gene are SEHNR and FQNEAQ (reference sequence). The CDR3 is 12 residues long. V lost 5 bases, J lost 5 bases, and 9 bases lay in between. CDR3 residues: CASSPGVETQYF. The CDR3 DNA reads TGTGCCAGCAGCCCGGGGGTGGAGACCCAGTACTTC.

The rearrangement links TRBV7-9 to TRBJ2-2; 7 bases map to TRBD1. Looked up from germline, CDR1 is SEHNR and CDR2 is FQNEAQ (reference sequence). The CDR3 contains 15 residues. V gave up 3 bases and J gave up 5 bases; unmatched junction bases: 6. CDR3 region: CASSFPTGPTGELFF. The CDR3 DNA reads as TGTGCCAGCAGCTTCCCGACAGGGCCAACCGGGGAGCTGTTTTTT.

In its sample, this clonotype was seen once. The rearrangement joins TRBV7-6 to TRBJ1-1, with a possible D match to TRBD1 (6 bases). This CDR3 has 13 amino acids. Germline CDR1 and CDR2: SGHVS and FNYEAQ. Trimming removed 4 bases from V and 4 bases from J, with 10 bases in between. CDR3 sequence: CASSYQGITEAFF. The DNA for the CDR3 is TGTGCCAGCAGCTACCAGGGGATCACTGAAGCTTTCTTT. Using reference TRBV7-6 and TRBJ1-1 for the parts outside the CDR3, the full variable domain is GAGVSQSPRYKVTKRGQDVALRCDPISGHVSLYWYRQALGQGPEFLTYFNYEAQQDKSGLPNDRFSAERPEGSISTLTIQRTEQRDSAMYRCASSYQGITEAFFGQGTRLTVV.

This clonotype was recorded a few times. V usage is TRBV27 and J usage is TRBJ2-7; D perhaps matches TRBD1 (5 bases). Germline assignment: CDR1 MNHEY and CDR2 SMNVEV (reference sequence). This CDR3 is 14 amino acids long. Trimming took off 6 bases at V and 4 bases at J, with 16 bases between the two ends. CDR3 DNA: TGTGCCAGCAGCCCCCTTTTCGGACATTACGAGCAGTACGTC. It codes for CASSPLFGHYEQYV.

The chain has TRBV7-9 and TRBJ2-3; D might be TRBD1 or TRBD2, each matching 5 bases. CDR1 and CDR2 (germline): SEHNR, FQNEAQ (reference sequence). Trimming stripped 5 bases from V and 2 bases from J, with 14 bases between. This CDR3 comprises 15 residues. The CDR3 bases are TGTGCCAGCAGCGGGACCGGGGCATACACAGATACGCAGTATTTT. Its protein is CASSGTGAYTDTQYF.

The chain uses TRBV12-3 or TRBV12-4 and TRBJ2-1; tentative D call: TRBD1 (5 bases). The CDR3 is 13 residues long. With 3 bases removed from V and 8 bases from J, the gap between germline ends came to 11 bases. The CDR3 nucleotides are TGTGCCAGCAGTTTTTCCAGGGTTGATGAGCAGTTCTTC. This sequence encodes CASSFSRVDEQFF.

V and J are TRBV14 and TRBJ1-1, with D hard to call. V dropped 0 bases and J dropped 4 bases, with 15 bases sitting between them. This CDR3 is 16 amino acids long. CDR1 and CDR2 (germline): SGHDN, FVKESK. The CDR3 loop reads CASSQEPGELFTEAFF. Here the CDR3 DNA reads TGTGCCAGCAGCCAAGAGCCAGGAGAACTTTTCACTGAAGCTTTCTTT.

The chain couples TRBV18 to TRBJ2-5; D is perhaps TRBD1 or TRBD2 (6 bases each). V lost 2 bases to trimming and J lost 4 bases, with 11 bases between them. The CDR3 runs to 14 residues. CDR1 is KGHSH, CDR2 LQKENI, per germline. As DNA, the CDR3 is TGTGCCAGCTCACCAAGGGGGGAAACAGAGACCCAGTACTTC. Its protein product is CASSPRGETETQYF. Full variable domain (rest looked up from reference TRBV18 and TRBJ2-5): NAGVMQNPRHLVRRRGQEARLRCSPMKGHSHVYWYRQLPEEGLKFMVYLQKENIIDESGMPKERFSAEFPKEGPSILRIQQVVRGDSAAYFCASSPRGETETQYFGPGTRLLVL.

This clonotype was recorded many times. The CDR3 DNA is TGTGCCAGCAGTACGGGGACAGGGGGCTTAGAGACCCAGTACTTC. It codes for CASSTGTGGLETQYF. The V call is TRBV12-3 or TRBV12-4, the J call TRBJ2-5, with TRBD1 identical over 12 bases. V shed 5 bases and J 4 bases; nucleotides not matched to a gene: 5. CDR3 size: 15 residues.

V usage is TRBV4-1 and J usage is TRBJ2-5; D is tentatively TRBD1 or TRBD2 (5 bases each). V was shortened by 1 base and J by 1 base, with 16 bases between the two germline ends. This CDR3 comprises 17 residues. Looked up from germline, CDR1 is MGHRA and CDR2 is YSYEKL. The DNA for the CDR3 is TGCGCCAGCAGCCAAGTGAGCTCCGGGACGGTCCAAGAGACCCAGTACTTC. Its translation: CASSQVSSGTVQETQYF.

V usage is TRBV7-2 and J usage is TRBJ1-2; D is ambiguous. V lost 0 bases to trimming and J lost 4 bases, with 12 bases between them. The CDR3 is 15 residues long. CDR1 is SGHTA, CDR2 FQGNSA, per germline. CDR3 nucleotides: TGTGCCAGCAGCTTAGCGAGCCAGTTCCTCTATGGCTACACCTTC. Translated, it gives CASSLASQFLYGYTF.